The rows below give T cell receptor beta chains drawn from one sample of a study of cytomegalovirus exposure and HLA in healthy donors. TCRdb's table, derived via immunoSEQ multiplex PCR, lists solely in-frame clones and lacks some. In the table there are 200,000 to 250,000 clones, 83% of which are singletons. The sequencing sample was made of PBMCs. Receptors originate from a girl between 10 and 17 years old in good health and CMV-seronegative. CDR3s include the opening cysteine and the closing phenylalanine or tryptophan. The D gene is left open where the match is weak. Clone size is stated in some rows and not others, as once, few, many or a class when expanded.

DNA: TGCGCCAGCAGCCTCCGGAGGGCAACTAATGAAAAACTGTTTTTT; CDR3: CASSLRRATNEKLFF; length: 15; size: few; V: TRBV4-3; D: .; J: TRBJ1-4
DNA: TGTGCCAGCAGGGTAAGGGACAGGGAAAGGCGCGGCTACACCTTC; CDR3: CASRVRDRERRGYTF; length: 15; size: .; V: TRBV28; D: TRBD1; J: TRBJ1-2
DNA: TGTGCCAGCAGTCTAAGAGGGGGCTACTCTGGAAACACCATATATTTT; CDR3: CASSLRGGYSGNTIYF; length: 16; size: .; V: TRBV27; D: TRBD1; J: TRBJ1-3
DNA: TGTGCCAGCTCACCACCTGTCGGGAGGAGGGAGCAGTACTTC; CDR3: CASSPPVGRREQYF; length: 14; size: .; V: TRBV18; D: TRBD2; J: TRBJ2-7
DNA: TGCGCCAGCGGAACATCTACAGGGGTAGGGGAGACCCAGTACTTC; CDR3: CASGTSTGVGETQYF; length: 15; size: .; V: TRBV5-1; D: TRBD1; J: TRBJ2-5
DNA: TGTGCCAGCGGTGGAGACTTCTCCTACGAGCAGTACTTC; CDR3: CASGGDFSYEQYF; length: 13; size: once; V: TRBV28; D: .; J: TRBJ2-7
DNA: TGCGCCAGCAGCTTGGTAGGCGGGAGCGAGAGGGTTGGCTACGAGCAGTACTTC; CDR3: CASSLVGGSERVGYEQYF; length: 18; size: .; V: TRBV5-1; D: TRBD2; J: TRBJ2-7
DNA: TGTGCCAGCAGCAGGGGTTTTGGTCAGCCCCAGCATTTT; CDR3: CASSRGFGQPQHF; length: 13; size: .; V: TRBV5-8; D: .; J: TRBJ1-5
DNA: TGTGCCAGCAGTTACCTCCGGGACAGGTTAAATCAGCCCCAGCATTTT; CDR3: CASSYLRDRLNQPQHF; length: 16; size: few; V: TRBV6-6; D: TRBD1; J: TRBJ1-5
DNA: TGTGCCAGCAGCTCGGAATGGACAGGGCTGAATGGCTACACCTTC; CDR3: CASSSEWTGLNGYTF; length: 15; size: .; V: TRBV7-8; D: TRBD1; J: TRBJ1-2
DNA: TGTGCCAGCACCCCCGGATTCGGCGGGTCCTACGAGCAGTACTTC; CDR3: CASTPGFGGSYEQYF; length: 15; size: .; V: TRBV2; D: .; J: TRBJ2-7
DNA: TGTGCCACCAGCGGAGGGGGCAGGGGGGAAAAACTGTTTTTT; CDR3: CATSGGGRGEKLFF; length: 14; size: .; V: TRBV15; D: TRBD1; J: TRBJ1-4
DNA: TGTGCCAGCAGTAAACTAGCGGGGGGGTTCGATACGCAGTATTTT; CDR3: CASSKLAGGFDTQYF; length: 15; size: .; V: TRBV28; D: TRBD2; J: TRBJ2-3
DNA: TGTGCCAGCAGTACTATGGGGGGGATCCCCTACAATGAGCAGTTCTTC; CDR3: CASSTMGGIPYNEQFF; length: 16; size: once; V: TRBV27; D: TRBD2; J: TRBJ2-1
DNA: TGTGCCAGCAAGCAGGTACCGAACACTGAAGCTTTCTTT; CDR3: CASKQVPNTEAFF; length: 13; size: once; V: TRBV6-1; D: .; J: TRBJ1-1
DNA: TGTGCCAGCAGCTTAGCAGGGAAAGGGAGTGAAAAACTGTTTTTT; CDR3: CASSLAGKGSEKLFF; length: 15; size: .; V: TRBV7-2; D: .; J: TRBJ1-4
DNA: TGTGCCTGGAGTGGAGAAGCGTTTCTTTACAATGAGCAGTTCTTC; CDR3: CAWSGEAFLYNEQFF; length: 15; size: .; V: TRBV30; D: .; J: TRBJ2-1
DNA: TGCGCCAGCAGTGAGTTCGAGACAGGGAAAGGCTACGAGCAGTACTTC; CDR3: CASSEFETGKGYEQYF; length: 16; size: .; V: TRBV10-1; D: TRBD1; J: TRBJ2-7
DNA: TGTGCCAGCTCACCAATAATTGGAGACAGCAATGAAAAACTGTTTTTT; CDR3: CASSPIIGDSNEKLFF; length: 16; size: .; V: TRBV18; D: .; J: TRBJ1-4
DNA: TGTGCCAGCAGCCAGGGGACCGATAGAAACACCGGGGAGCTGTTTTTT; CDR3: CASSQGTDRNTGELFF; length: 16; size: .; V: TRBV9; D: .; J: TRBJ2-2
DNA: TGTGCCAGCTCGGGGCTAGCGAATTACAATGAGCAGTTCTTC; CDR3: CASSGLANYNEQFF; length: 14; size: .; V: TRBV7-9; D: .; J: TRBJ2-1
DNA: TGTGCCAGCAGCCAATGGGGGGCGAACACCGGGGAGCTGTTTTTT; CDR3: CASSQWGANTGELFF; length: 15; size: .; V: TRBV14; D: .; J: TRBJ2-2
DNA: TGTGCCAGCAGCTTAGGGCTAGTGGAGACCCAGTACTTC; CDR3: CASSLGLVETQYF; length: 13; size: .; V: TRBV7-2; D: .; J: TRBJ2-5